This T cell receptor beta chain was captured in a study of cytomegalovirus exposure and HLA in healthy donors. Study overall: In a later analysis, the 110 or so validation repertoires were reported to have used the same platform as the roughly 610 first-cohort repertoires. Study outcomes and limitations: The finding came from a later analysis; first-cohort TCR clusters tended to co-occur in the 95 to 150 validation repertoires. With high specificity and sensitivity, the classifier reportedly diagnosed cytomegalovirus status.

Some clones are missing from TCRdb's copy, which holds only in-frame ones; the method was immunoSEQ multiplex PCR. The sample contains approximately 130,000 clones, over 65% of which appear only once. The donors were in the roughly 130-subject validation cohort, distinct from the roughly 700-subject first cohort. Germline CDR1 reads LNHDA; CDR2 reads SQIVND (reference sequence). V was clipped by 5 bases and J by 1 base; unmatched bases: 7. The CDR3 spans 15 residues. Comment on this clone: Its antigen is currently unknown.

Sequencing was carried out using PBMCs. The receptor comes from a woman aged 25 to 39 in good health and CMV-seronegative. The V gene is TRBV19, the J gene TRBJ1-2; 7 bases are shared with TRBD1. The CDR3 loop is CASSPGQIFNYGYTF. In nucleotides, the CDR3 is TGTGCCAGTAGTCCGGGACAGATATTTAACTATGGCTACACCTTC.